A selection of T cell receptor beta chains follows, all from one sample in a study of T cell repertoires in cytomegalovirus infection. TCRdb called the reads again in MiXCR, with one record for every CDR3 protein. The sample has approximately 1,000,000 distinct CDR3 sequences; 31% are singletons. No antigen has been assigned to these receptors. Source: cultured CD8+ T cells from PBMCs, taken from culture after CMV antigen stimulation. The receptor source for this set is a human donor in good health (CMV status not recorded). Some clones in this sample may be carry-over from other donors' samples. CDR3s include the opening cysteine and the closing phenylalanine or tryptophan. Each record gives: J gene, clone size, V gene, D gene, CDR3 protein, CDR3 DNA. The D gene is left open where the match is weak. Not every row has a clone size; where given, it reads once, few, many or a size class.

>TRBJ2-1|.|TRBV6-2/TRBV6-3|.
CASRTASAPPIDNEQFF
TGTGCCAGCAGAACCGCTAGCGCCCCGCCGATCGACAATGAGCAGTTCTTC
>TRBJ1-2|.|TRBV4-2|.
CASSHPRVGAGVFYGYTF
TGTGCCAGCAGCCATCCCCGGGTTGGGGCAGGGGTGTTCTATGGCTACACCTTC
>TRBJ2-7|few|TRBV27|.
CASSLISIPGPFTSYEQYF
TGTGCCAGCAGTTTAATATCGATACCAGGACCGTTTACCTCCTACGAGCAGTACTTC
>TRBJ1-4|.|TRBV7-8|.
CASSQGLPGWGEKLFF
TGTGCCAGCAGCCAGGGACTACCCGGATGGGGTGAAAAACTGTTTTTT
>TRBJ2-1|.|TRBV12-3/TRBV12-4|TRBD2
CASTQRGAYNEQFF
TGTGCCAGCACCCAGCGGGGGGCGTACAATGAGCAGTTCTTC
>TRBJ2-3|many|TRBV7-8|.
CASSLAGGRADTQYF
TGTGCCAGCAGCTTAGCGGGGGGACGTGCAGATACGCAGTATTTT
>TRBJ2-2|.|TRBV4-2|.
CASSQAAGGTGELFF
TGTGCCAGCAGCCAAGCGGCTGGGGGCACCGGGGAGCTGTTTTTT
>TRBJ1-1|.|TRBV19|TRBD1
CASSAPGTGGLTEAFF
TGTGCCAGTAGTGCCCCCGGGACAGGGGGACTCACTGAAGCTTTCTTT
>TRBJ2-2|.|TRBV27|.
CASSRTAAGELFF
TGTGCCAGCAGCCGGACTGCGGCCGGGGAGCTGTTTTTT
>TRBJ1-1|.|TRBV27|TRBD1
CASSPATGGVEAFF
TGTGCCAGCAGTCCAGCTACAGGGGGCGTTGAAGCTTTCTTT
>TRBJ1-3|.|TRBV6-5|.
CASSYSGASGNTIYF
TGTGCCAGCAGTTACTCGGGAGCCTCTGGAAACACCATATATTTT
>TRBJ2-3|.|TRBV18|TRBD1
CASSLTGTGGPDTQYF
TGTGCCAGCTCACTCACCGGGACAGGGGGCCCAGATACGCAGTATTTT
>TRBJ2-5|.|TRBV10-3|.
CAISDPEGGGTPETQYF
TGTGCCATCAGTGACCCCGAGGGGGGGGGCACCCCAGAGACCCAGTACTTC
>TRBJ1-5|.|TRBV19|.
CASSMVPRAQPQHF
TGTGCCAGTAGTATGGTCCCCCGGGCTCAGCCCCAGCATTTT
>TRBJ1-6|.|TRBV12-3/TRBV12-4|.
CASSFLLGLSNNSPLHF
TGTGCCAGCAGTTTTCTTCTGGGGCTATCAAATAATTCACCCCTCCACTTT
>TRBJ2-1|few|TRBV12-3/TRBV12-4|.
CASSLSEIKEQFF
TGTGCCAGCAGTTTATCGGAGATTAAAGAGCAGTTCTTC
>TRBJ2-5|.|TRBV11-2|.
CASSLGAGSIEAQYF
TGTGCCAGCAGCTTAGGTGCCGGGTCCATCGAGGCCCAGTACTTC
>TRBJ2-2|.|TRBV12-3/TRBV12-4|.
CASSEQRAGTGELFF
TGTGCCAGCAGTGAACAGAGGGCGGGGACCGGGGAGCTGTTTTTT
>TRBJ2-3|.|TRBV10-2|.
CASSANRPDTQYF
TGCGCCAGCAGTGCTAACCGGCCGGATACGCAGTATTTT
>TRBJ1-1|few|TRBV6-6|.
CASSYGDKNTEAFF
TGTGCCAGCAGTTACGGGGACAAGAACACTGAAGCTTTCTTT
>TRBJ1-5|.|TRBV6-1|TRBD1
CASSEWTGNNQPQHF
TGTGCCAGCAGTGAATGGACAGGCAACAATCAGCCCCAGCATTTT
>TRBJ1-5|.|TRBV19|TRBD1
CASSMDRSNQPQHF
TGTGCCAGTAGTATGGACAGGAGCAATCAGCCCCAGCATTTT
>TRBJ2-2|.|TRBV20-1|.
CSASQGTGELFF
TGCAGTGCGAGCCAGGGCACCGGGGAGCTGTTTTTT
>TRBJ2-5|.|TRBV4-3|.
CASSQGRGRETQYF
TGCGCCAGCAGCCAAGGGAGGGGCCGGGAGACCCAGTACTTC
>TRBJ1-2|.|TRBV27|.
CASSFSRAANYGYTF
TGTGCCAGCAGTTTTTCCCGAGCTGCTAACTATGGCTACACCTTC
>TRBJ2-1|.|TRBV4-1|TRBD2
CASSQAPAGGLSYNEQFF
TGCGCCAGCAGCCAAGCCCCAGCGGGGGGACTCTCCTACAATGAGCAGTTCTTC
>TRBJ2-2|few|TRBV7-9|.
CASSQGVTNTGELFF
TGTGCCAGCAGCCAAGGGGTCACGAACACCGGGGAGCTGTTTTTT
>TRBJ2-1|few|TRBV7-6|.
CASSYLAEVIDEQFF
TGTGCCAGCAGCTACCTGGCGGAAGTTATCGATGAGCAGTTCTTC
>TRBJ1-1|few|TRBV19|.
CASSIWGAEAFF
TGTGCCAGTAGTATTTGGGGGGCTGAAGCTTTCTTT
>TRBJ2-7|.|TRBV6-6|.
CASNLQEGAGYEQYF
TGTGCCAGCAACCTACAGGAAGGAGCGGGCTACGAGCAGTACTTC
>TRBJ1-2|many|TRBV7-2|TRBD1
CASSWDRANYGYTF
TGTGCCAGCAGCTGGGACAGGGCAAACTATGGCTACACCTTC
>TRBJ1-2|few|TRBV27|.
CASSLNGGGDGYTF
TGTGCCAGCAGCCTCAACGGGGGGGGAGATGGCTACACCTTC
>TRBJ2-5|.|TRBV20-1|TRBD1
CSASPIGQEQETQYF
TGCAGTGCTTCGCCAATCGGACAGGAGCAAGAGACCCAGTACTTC
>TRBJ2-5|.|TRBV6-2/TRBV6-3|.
CASSYSGSSQTQYF
TGTGCCAGCAGTTACTCTGGCAGTTCCCAGACCCAGTACTTC
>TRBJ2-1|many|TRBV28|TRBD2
CASSSPRRGGNEQFF
TGTGCCAGCAGTTCACCCCGACGGGGGGGGAATGAGCAGTTCTTC
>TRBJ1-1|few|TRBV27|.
CASSDGFEAFF
TGTGCCAGCAGTGACGGTTTTGAAGCTTTCTTT
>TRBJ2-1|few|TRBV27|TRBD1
CASSNFAGTGVDNEQFF
TGTGCCAGCAGTAATTTCGCCGGGACAGGGGTCGACAATGAGCAGTTCTTC
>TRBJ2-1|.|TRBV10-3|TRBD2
CAISGTSGGPSYNEQFF
TGTGCCATCAGTGGGACTAGCGGGGGCCCCTCCTACAATGAGCAGTTCTTC
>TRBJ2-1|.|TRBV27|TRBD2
CASSDGGGNEQFF
TGTGCCAGCAGTGACGGGGGAGGGAATGAGCAGTTCTTC
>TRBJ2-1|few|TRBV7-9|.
CASRPDNEQFF
TGTGCCAGCAGGCCTGACAATGAGCAGTTCTTC
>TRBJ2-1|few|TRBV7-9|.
CASSPSASSYNEQFF
TGTGCCAGCAGCCCCTCAGCCAGCTCCTACAATGAGCAGTTCTTC
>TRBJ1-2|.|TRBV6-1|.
CASSEAPGRIDGYTF
TGTGCCAGCAGTGAAGCGCCGGGGCGGATCGATGGCTACACCTTC
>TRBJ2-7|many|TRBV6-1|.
CASGGYEQYF
TGTGCCAGCGGCGGCTACGAGCAGTACTTC
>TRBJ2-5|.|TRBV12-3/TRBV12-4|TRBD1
CASSLWTGTYQETQYF
TGTGCCAGCAGTTTATGGACAGGGACCTATCAAGAGACCCAGTACTTC
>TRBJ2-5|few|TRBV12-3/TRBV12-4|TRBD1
CASRDRDGETQYF
TGTGCCAGCAGGGACAGGGATGGGGAGACCCAGTACTTC
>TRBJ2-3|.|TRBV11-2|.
CASSGPGALSTDTQYF
TGTGCCAGCAGCGGTCCGGGAGCCCTAAGCACAGATACGCAGTATTTT
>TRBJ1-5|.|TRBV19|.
CASQFRGPNQPQHF
TGTGCCAGCCAATTTCGGGGGCCCAATCAGCCCCAGCATTTT
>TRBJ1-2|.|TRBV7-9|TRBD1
CASSRGQGINYGYTF
TGTGCCAGCAGCCGGGGACAGGGGATCAACTATGGCTACACCTTC